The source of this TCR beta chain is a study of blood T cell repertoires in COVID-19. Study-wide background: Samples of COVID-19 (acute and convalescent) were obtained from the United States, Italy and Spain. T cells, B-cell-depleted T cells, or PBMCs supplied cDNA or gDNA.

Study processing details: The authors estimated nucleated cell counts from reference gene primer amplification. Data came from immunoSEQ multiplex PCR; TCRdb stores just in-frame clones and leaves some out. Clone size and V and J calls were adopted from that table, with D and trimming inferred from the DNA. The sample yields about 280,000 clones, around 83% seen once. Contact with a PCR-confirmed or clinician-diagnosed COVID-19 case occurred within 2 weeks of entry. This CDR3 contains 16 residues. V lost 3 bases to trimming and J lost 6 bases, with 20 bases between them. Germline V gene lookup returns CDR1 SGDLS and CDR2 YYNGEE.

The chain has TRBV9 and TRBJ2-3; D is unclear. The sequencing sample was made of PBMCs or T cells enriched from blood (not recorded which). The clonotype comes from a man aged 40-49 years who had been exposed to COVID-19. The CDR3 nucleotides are TGTGCCAGCAGCGCCTCGGGTGACTCGAGACCCGATACGCAGTATTTT. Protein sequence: CASSASGDSRPDTQYF.